These 14 T cell receptor beta chains originate from one sample sequenced in a study of identical twins. MiXCR, applied by TCRdb to the 5' RACE reads, yields one record per CDR3 protein. The sample carries hundreds of thousands of distinct CDR3 sequences, 8.5% to 9.5% recorded once. The same sample was also studied in work on yellow fever vaccine responses in identical twins.

Sequenced input: PBMCs. The receptors stem from a woman aged 18-35 years in good health.

This clonotype was seen a handful of times. The CDR3 spells CASTIAGGEQFF. The CDR3 coding sequence is TGTGCCAGCACGATAGCGGGGGGTGAGCAGTTCTTC. This sequence joins TRBV2 and TRBJ2-1; 10 nucleotides line up with TRBD2. CDR1 and CDR2 from the germline V gene are SNHLY and FYNNEI. The CDR3 runs 12 residues. V lost 7 bases and J lost 9; bases outside the gene matches: 3.

This clonotype occurred many times. CDR3 amino acids: CASSFTLRDRGGYEQYF. For the CDR3, the DNA is TGTGCCAGCAGCTTTACCCTCCGGGACAGGGGGGGCTACGAGCAGTACTTC. The chain has TRBV5-6 and TRBJ2-7; 11 bases match TRBD1. With V trimmed by 2 bases and J by 3 bases, 10 bases remained unmatched. CDR1 is SGHDT and CDR2 is YYEEEE in the germline V gene. The CDR3 covers 17 residues.

This clonotype was counted a few times. The chain joins TRBV6-2 or TRBV6-3 to TRBJ2-7, with 7 positions matching TRBD1. This CDR3 has 17 residues. V lost 6 bases to trimming and J lost 2 bases; unmatched junction nucleotides: 16. Per germline, CDR1 MNHEY and CDR2 SVGEGT. CDR3 protein: CASRGTETTYRAYEQYF. CDR3 bases: TGTGCCAGCAGGGGGACAGAGACAACTTATCGGGCCTACGAGCAGTACTTC.

As for this clonotype: A much more abundant neighbour one base away suggests this may be a read error. CDR3 in DNA: TGTGCCAGCAGTGACCCGAATACGGATAAGCAGTATTTT. Translation gives CASSDPNTDKQYF. The rearrangement links TRBV25-1 to TRBJ2-3; D gene uncertain. There are 13 residues in the CDR3. Looked up from germline, CDR1 is MGHDK and CDR2 is SYGVNS.

The genes are TRBV12-3 or TRBV12-4 and TRBJ2-7; tentatively, D is TRBD1 (5 bases). Trimming left V 6 bases short and J 6 bases short, with 12 bases between. CDR3 size: 12 residues. The CDR3: CASSRHGAEQYF. CDR3 coding DNA: TGTGCCAGCAGCCGACATGGGGCCGAGCAGTACTTC.

The sample holds a few counts of this clonotype. This rearrangement joins TRBV7-2 to TRBJ2-1; D ambiguous. The ends were cut back, 4 bases at V and 10 bases at J, with 11 bases in the middle. The CDR3 consists of 12 residues. CDR1 is SGHTA and CDR2 is FQGNSA in the germline V gene. CDR3 sequence (DNA): TGTGCCAGCAGCTCCCTGACCACGGAGCAGTTCTTC. It translates to CASSSLTTEQFF.

J is TRBJ1-5 and V is TRBV29-1; a weak D match, TRBD1 (6 bases). Trimming pared 6 bases from V and 5 bases from J, leaving 11 bases between. The CDR3 runs to 12 residues. Germline CDR1 and CDR2: SQVTM and ANQGSEA. The CDR3 nucleotides read TGCAGCGTGCAGGGGTACGATCAGCCCCAGCATTTT. Translation gives CSVQGYDQPQHF.

This clonotype was seen only a few times. The gene calls are TRBV15 and TRBJ1-1, with D possibly TRBD1 on 5 matching bases. The CDR3 sequence is 15 residues long. The V and J ends lost 1 base and 1 base respectively, with 10 bases between them. CDR1 and CDR2 from the germline V gene are LNHNV and YYDKDF (reference sequence). CDR3 sequence reads: CATSRGPGRNTEAFF. The CDR3 coding sequence is TGTGCCACCAGCAGAGGACCAGGGAGGAACACTGAAGCTTTCTTT.

The chain carries TRBV6-1 and TRBJ2-5; TRBD1 matches 9 bases. Trimming took 6 bases from V and 6 from J; bases not matched to a gene: 8. The V gene's germline CDR1 is MNHNS and CDR2 SASEGT. This CDR3 is 14 amino acids long. This CDR3 is CASSELGTGKTQYF. The CDR3 nucleotides are TGTGCCAGCAGCGAGCTTGGGACAGGGAAGACCCAGTACTTC.

The chain joins TRBV18 to TRBJ1-2; the D is unclear. The CDR3 is made up of 13 amino acids. The V and J ends lost 2 bases and 8 bases respectively, with 12 bases between them. Germline loops: CDR1 KGHSH, CDR2 LQKENI. The DNA for the CDR3 is TGTGCCAGCTCACCAAGCCGGGATCGCGGCTACACCTTC. This translates into CASSPSRDRGYTF.

This clonotype was counted only a few times. The genes are TRBV10-3 and TRBJ2-5; perhaps TRBD1 as D (6 bases). Germline-derived CDR1 and CDR2 are ENHRY and SYGVKD. The CDR3 covers 13 residues. V lost 6 bases to trimming and J lost 4 bases, with 12 bases between them. CDR3 residues: CAIRLTGAETQYF. CDR3 DNA sequence: TGTGCCATCAGACTGACAGGCGCAGAGACCCAGTACTTC.

The chain links TRBV24-1 to TRBJ2-2; a possible D gene is TRBD1 (5 bases). The CDR3 runs 14 residues. Germline CDR1 KGHDR, CDR2 SFDVKD. The germline V and J ends were trimmed by 4 bases and 6 bases, with 11 bases remaining between them. This CDR3 is CATSERPGSGELFF. CDR3 coding DNA: TGTGCCACCAGTGAAAGACCAGGGTCCGGGGAGCTGTTTTTT.

This clonotype was seen a handful of times. V is TRBV3-1 and J is TRBJ1-1; D gene uncertain. The germline V gene encodes CDR1 LGHDT and CDR2 YNNKEL (reference sequence). The length of the CDR3 is 17 residues. V lost 0 bases and J lost 0, with 14 bases in between. The CDR3: CASSQDLVLGMNTEAFF. DNA for the CDR3: TGTGCCAGCAGCCAAGATTTAGTACTAGGGATGAACACTGAAGCTTTCTTT. The full variable domain, with the rest looked up from reference TRBV3-1 and TRBJ1-1, is DTAVSQTPKYLVTQMGNDKSIKCEQNLGHDTMYWYKQDSKKFLKIMFSYNNKELIINETVPNRFSPKSPDKAHLNLHINSLELGDSAVYFCASSQDLVLGMNTEAFFGQGTRLTVV.

The CDR3 nucleotides read TGCGCCAGCAGCCAACTAGCGGGAGAGGCAGATACGCAGTATTTT. It translates to CASSQLAGEADTQYF. The rearrangement joins TRBV4-1 to TRBJ2-3; TRBD2 matches at 10 bases. Germline V CDR1 and CDR2: MGHRA, YSYEKL. V shed 2 bases and J 4 bases; nucleotides not matched to a gene: 3. The CDR3 spans 15 residues.